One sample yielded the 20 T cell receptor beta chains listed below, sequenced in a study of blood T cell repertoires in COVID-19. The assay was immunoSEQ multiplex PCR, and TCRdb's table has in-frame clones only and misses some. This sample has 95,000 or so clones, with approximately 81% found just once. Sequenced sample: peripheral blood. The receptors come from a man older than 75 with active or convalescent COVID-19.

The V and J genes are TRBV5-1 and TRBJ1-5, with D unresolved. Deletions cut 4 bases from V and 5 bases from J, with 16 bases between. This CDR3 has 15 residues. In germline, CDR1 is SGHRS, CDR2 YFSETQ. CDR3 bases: TGCGCCAGCAGCACGGACGCGGGCGGCGATCAGCCCCAGCATTTT. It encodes CASSTDAGGDQPQHF.

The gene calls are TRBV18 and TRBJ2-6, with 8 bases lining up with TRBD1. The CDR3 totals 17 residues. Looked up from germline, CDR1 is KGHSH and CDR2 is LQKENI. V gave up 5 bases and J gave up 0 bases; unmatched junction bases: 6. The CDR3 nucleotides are TGTGCCAGCTCATTGGGACAGGCAAGCTCTGGGGCCAACGTCCTGACTTTC. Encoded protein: CASSLGQASSGANVLTF.

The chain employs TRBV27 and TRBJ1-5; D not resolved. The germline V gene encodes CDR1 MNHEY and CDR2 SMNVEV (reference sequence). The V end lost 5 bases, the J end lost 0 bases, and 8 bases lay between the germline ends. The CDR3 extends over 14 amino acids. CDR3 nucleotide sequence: TGTGCCAGCAGTGCACTCTATAGCAATCAGCCCCAGCATTTT. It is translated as CASSALYSNQPQHF.

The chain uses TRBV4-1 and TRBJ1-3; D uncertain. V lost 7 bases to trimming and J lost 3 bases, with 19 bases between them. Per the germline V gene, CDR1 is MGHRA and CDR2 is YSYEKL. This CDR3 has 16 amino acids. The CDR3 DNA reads TGCGCCAGCACCACGAGCGTCCCGTTTGGTGGAAACACCATATATTTT. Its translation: CASTTSVPFGGNTIYF.

The CDR3 spells CASSLAGGGPRDTQYF. The CDR3 DNA reads as TGTGCCAGCAGCTTAGCGGGCGGGGGCCCCCGGGATACGCAGTATTTT. This chain links TRBV7-2 with TRBJ2-3; weak D call: TRBD2 (7 bases). V lost 0 bases to trimming and J lost 6 bases, with 16 bases between them. The CDR3 runs to 16 residues. Germline values: CDR1 SGHTA, CDR2 FQGNSA.

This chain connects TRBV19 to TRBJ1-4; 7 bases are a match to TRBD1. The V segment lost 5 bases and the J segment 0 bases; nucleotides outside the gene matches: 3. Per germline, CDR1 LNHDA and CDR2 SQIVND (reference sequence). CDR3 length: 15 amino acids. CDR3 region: CASSATGATNEKLFF. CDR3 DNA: TGTGCCAGTAGTGCCACAGGGGCAACTAATGAAAAACTGTTTTTT.

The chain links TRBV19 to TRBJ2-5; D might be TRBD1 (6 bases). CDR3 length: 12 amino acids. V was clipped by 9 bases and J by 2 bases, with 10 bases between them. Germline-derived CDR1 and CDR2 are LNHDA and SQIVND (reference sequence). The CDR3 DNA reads TGTGCCAGCCGGGACACGCAAGAGACCCAGTACTTC. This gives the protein CASRDTQETQYF.

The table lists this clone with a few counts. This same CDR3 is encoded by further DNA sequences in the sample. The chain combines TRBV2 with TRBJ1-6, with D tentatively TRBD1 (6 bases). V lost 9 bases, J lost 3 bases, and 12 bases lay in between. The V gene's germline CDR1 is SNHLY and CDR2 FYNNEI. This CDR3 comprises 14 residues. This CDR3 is CASSLDSYNSPLHF. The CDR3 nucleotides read TGTGCCAGTAGCTTGGACAGCTATAATTCACCCCTCCACTTT. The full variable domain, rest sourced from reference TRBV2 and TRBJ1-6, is EPEVTQTPSHQVTQMGQEVILRCVPISNHLYFYWYRQILGQKVEFLVSFYNNEISEKSEIFDDQFSVERPDGSNFTLKIRSTKLEDSAMYFCASSLDSYNSPLHFGNGTRLTVT.

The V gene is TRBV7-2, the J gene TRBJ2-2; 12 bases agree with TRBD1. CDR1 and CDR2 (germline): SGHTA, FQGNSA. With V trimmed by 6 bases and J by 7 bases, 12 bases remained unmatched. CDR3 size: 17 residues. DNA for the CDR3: TGTGCCAGCAGTATTAGTTGGGGGACAGGGGGCTTCGGGGAGCTGTTTTTT. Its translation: CASSISWGTGGFGELFF. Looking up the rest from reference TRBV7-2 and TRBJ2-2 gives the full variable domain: GAGVSQSPSNKVTEKGKDVELRCDPISGHTALYWYRQSLGQGLEFLIYFQGNSAPDKSGLPSDRFSAERTGGSVSTLTIQRTQQEDSAVYLCASSISWGTGGFGELFFGEGSRLTVL.

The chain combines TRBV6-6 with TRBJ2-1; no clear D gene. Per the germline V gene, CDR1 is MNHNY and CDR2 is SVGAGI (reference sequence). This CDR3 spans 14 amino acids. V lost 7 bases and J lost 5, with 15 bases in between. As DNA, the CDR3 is TGTGCCAGCAACATACTGGGCACCAACAATGAGCAGTTCTTC. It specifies CASNILGTNNEQFF.

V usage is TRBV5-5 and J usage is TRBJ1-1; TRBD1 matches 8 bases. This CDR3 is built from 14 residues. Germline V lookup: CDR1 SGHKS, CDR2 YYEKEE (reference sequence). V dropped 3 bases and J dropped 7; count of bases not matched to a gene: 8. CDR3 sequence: CASSSAGGGVEAFF. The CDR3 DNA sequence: TGTGCCAGCAGCTCGGCAGGGGGCGGCGTTGAAGCTTTCTTT. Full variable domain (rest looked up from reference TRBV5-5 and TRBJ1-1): DAGVTQSPTHLIKTRGQQVTLRCSPISGHKSVSWYQQVLGQGPQFIFQYYEKEERGRGNFPDRFSARQFPNYSSELNVNALLLGDSALYLCASSSAGGGVEAFFGQGTRLTVV.

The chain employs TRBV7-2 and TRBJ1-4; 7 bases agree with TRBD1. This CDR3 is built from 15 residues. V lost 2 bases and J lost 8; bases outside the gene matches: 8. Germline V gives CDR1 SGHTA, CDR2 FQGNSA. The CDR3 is CASSLQGGVGEKLFF. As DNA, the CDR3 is TGTGCCAGCAGCTTACAAGGGGGCGTTGGGGAAAAACTGTTTTTT.

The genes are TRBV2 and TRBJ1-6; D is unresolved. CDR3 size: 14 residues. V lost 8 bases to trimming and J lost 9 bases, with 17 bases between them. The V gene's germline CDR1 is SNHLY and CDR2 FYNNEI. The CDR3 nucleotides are TGTGCCAGCTCGGCGGCAGATCCCTTTTCACCCCTCCACTTT. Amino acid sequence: CASSAADPFSPLHF. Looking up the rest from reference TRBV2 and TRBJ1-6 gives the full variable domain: EPEVTQTPSHQVTQMGQEVILRCVPISNHLYFYWYRQILGQKVEFLVSFYNNEISEKSEIFDDQFSVERPDGSNFTLKIRSTKLEDSAMYFCASSAADPFSPLHFGNGTRLTVT.

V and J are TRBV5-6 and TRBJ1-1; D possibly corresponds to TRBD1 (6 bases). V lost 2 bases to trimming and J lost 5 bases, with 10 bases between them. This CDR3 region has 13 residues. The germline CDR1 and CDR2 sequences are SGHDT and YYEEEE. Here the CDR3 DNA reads TGTGCCAGCAGCTTTACAGGGATGACTGAAGCTTTCTTT. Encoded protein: CASSFTGMTEAFF. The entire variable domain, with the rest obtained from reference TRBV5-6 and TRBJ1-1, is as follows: DAGVTQSPTHLIKTRGQQVTLRCSPKSGHDTVSWYQQALGQGPQFIFQYYEEEERQRGNFPDRFSGHQFPNYSSELNVNALLLGDSALYLCASSFTGMTEAFFGQGTRLTVV.

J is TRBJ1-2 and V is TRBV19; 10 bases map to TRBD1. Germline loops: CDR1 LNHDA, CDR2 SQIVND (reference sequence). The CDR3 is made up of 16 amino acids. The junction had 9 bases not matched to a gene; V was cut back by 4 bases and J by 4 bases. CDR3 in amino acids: CASSNPTGTGAYGYTF. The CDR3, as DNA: TGTGCCAGTAGTAACCCCACCGGGACAGGGGCCTATGGCTACACCTTC. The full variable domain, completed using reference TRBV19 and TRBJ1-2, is DGGITQSPKYLFRKEGQNVTLSCEQNLNHDAMYWYRQDPGQGLRLIYYSQIVNDFQKGDIAEGYSVSREKKESFPLTVTSAQKNPTAFYLCASSNPTGTGAYGYTFGSGTRLTVV.

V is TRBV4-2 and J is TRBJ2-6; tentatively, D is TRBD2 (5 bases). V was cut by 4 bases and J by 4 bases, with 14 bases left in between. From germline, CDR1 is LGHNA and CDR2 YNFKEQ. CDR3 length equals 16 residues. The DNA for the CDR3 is TGTGCCAGCAGCCCGGATCCGCCGGGAGGGGCCAACGTCCTGACTTTC. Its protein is CASSPDPPGGANVLTF.

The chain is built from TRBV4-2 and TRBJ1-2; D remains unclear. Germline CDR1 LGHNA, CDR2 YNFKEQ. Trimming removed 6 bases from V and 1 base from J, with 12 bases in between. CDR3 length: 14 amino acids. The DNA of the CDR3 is TGTGCCAGCAGGGTCCCCGGAGGTAACTATGGCTACACCTTC. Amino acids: CASRVPGGNYGYTF.

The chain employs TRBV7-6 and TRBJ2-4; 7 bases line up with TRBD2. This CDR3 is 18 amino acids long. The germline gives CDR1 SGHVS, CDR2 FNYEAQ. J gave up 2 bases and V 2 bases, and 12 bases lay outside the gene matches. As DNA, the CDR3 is TGTGCCAGCAGCTTAAGCCCCAGCGGGGACCGCACCAAAAACATTCAGTACTTC. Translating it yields CASSLSPSGDRTKNIQYF. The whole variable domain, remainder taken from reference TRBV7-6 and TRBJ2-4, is GAGVSQSPRYKVTKRGQDVALRCDPISGHVSLYWYRQALGQGPEFLTYFNYEAQQDKSGLPNDRFSAERPEGSISTLTIQRTEQRDSAMYRCASSLSPSGDRTKNIQYFGAGTRLSVL.

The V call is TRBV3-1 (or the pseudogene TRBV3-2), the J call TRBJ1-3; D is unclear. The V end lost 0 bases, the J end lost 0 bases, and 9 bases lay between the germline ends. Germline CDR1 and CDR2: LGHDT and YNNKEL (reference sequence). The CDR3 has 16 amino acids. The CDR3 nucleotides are TGTGCCAGCAGCCAAGAGAGGAACCCCTCTGGAAACACCATATATTTT. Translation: CASSQERNPSGNTIYF.

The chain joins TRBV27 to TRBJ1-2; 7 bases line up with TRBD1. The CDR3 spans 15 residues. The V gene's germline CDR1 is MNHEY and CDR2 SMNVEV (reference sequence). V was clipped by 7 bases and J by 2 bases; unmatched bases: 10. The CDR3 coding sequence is TGTGCCAGCACTAAACGGGGGACAGCCAACTATGGCTACACCTTC. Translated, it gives CASTKRGTANYGYTF.